The present entry profiles one TCR beta chain with its context. This sample is drawn from a study of blood T cell repertoires in COVID-19. Study-level background: There were acute and convalescent COVID-19 samples, and they came from the United States, Italy and Spain. From T cells, B-cell-depleted T cells, or PBMCs came the material, which was cDNA or gDNA.

Some clones are missing from TCRdb's copy, which holds only in-frame ones; the method was immunoSEQ multiplex PCR. The profile covers roughly 250,000 clones, with approximately 90% appearing a single time and around 1% taken by the ten largest. Enrolled through a virtual design, the participants were between about 18 and 100 years of age and came from fewer than 30 US areas. Participants reported their clinical history, and cohort assignment relied on those reports. The CDR3 is made up of 14 amino acids. Unmatched junction bases numbered 9, after V lost 3 bases and J lost 7 bases. CDR1 and CDR2 from the germline V gene are DFQATT and SNEGSKA (reference sequence).

This receptor was taken from a man aged 50-60 years who had been exposed to COVID-19. The V call is TRBV20-1, the J call TRBJ1-5; 7 positions match TRBD1. The specimen was PBMCs or T cells enriched from blood (not recorded which). The CDR3 DNA reads TGCAGTGCTAGTCCGACAGGGCCGGGACAGCCCCAGCATTTT. As protein: CSASPTGPGQPQHF.